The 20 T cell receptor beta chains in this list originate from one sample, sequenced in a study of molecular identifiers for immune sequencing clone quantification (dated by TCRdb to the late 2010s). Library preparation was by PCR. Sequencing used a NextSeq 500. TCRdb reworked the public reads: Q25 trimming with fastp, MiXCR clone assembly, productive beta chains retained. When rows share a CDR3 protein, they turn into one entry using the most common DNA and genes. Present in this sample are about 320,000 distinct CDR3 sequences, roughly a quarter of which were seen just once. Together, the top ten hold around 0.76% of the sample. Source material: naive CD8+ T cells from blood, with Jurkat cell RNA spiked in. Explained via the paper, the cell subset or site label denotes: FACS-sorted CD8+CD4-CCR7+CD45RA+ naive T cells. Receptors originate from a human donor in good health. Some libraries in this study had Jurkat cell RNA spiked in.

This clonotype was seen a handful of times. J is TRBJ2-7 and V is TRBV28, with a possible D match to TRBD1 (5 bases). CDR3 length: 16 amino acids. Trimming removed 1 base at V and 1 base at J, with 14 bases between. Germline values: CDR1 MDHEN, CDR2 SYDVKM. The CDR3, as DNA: TGTGCCAGCAGTTTATCAGGGTTTGATAGGTCCTACGAGCAGTACTTC. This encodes CASSLSGFDRSYEQYF. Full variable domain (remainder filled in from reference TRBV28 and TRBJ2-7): DVKVTQSSRYLVKRTGEKVFLECVQDMDHENMFWYRQDPGLGLRLIYFSYDVKMKEKGDIPEGYSVSREKKERFSLILESASTNQTSMYLCASSLSGFDRSYEQYFGPGTRLTVT.

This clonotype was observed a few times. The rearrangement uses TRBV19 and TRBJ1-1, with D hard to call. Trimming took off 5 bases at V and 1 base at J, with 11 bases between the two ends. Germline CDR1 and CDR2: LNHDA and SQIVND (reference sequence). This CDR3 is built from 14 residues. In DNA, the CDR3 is TGTGCCAGTAGTTATTCTCTGGCGAACACTGAAGCTTTCTTT. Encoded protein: CASSYSLANTEAFF.

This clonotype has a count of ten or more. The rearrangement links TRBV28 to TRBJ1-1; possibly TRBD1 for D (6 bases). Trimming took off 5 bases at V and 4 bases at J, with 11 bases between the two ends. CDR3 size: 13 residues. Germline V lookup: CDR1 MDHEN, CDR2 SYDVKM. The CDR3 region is CASSPTGTTEAFF. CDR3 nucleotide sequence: TGTGCCAGCAGTCCTACAGGGACCACTGAAGCTTTCTTT.

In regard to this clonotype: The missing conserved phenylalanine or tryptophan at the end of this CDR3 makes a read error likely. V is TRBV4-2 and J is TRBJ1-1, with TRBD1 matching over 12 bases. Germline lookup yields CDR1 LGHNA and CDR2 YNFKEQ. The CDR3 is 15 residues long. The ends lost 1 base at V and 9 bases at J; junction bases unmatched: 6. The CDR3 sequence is CASSQGDRGQTKAFS. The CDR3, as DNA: TGTGCCAGCAGCCAAGGGGACAGGGGGCAGACTAAAGCTTTCTCT.

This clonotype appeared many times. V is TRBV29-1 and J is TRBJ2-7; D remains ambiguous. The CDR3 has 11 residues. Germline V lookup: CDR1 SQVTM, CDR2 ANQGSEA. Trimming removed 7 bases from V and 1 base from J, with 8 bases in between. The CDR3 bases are TGCAGCGCCCGCACATCCTACGAGCAGTACTTC. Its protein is CSARTSYEQYF.

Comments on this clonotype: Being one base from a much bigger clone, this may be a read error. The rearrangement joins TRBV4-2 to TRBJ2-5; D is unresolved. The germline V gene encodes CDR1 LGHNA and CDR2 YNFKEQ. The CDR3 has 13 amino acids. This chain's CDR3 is CASGQGSPETQYF. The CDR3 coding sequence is TGTGCCAGCGGCCAAGGTTCCCCAGAGACCCAGTACTTC.

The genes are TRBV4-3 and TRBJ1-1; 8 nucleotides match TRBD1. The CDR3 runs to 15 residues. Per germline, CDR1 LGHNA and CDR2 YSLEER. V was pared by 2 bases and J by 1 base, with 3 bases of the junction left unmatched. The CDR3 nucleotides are TGCGCCAGCAGCCAAATAGGACAGGGGAACACTGAAGCTTTCTTT. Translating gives CASSQIGQGNTEAFF.

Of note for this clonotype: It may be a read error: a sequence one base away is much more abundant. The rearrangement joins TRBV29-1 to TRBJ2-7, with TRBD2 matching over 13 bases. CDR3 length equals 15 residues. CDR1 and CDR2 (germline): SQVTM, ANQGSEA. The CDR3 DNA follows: TGCAGCGTTGAAGATCGGACTAGCGGGGGCTACGGGCAGTACTTC. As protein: CSVEDRTSGGYGQYF.

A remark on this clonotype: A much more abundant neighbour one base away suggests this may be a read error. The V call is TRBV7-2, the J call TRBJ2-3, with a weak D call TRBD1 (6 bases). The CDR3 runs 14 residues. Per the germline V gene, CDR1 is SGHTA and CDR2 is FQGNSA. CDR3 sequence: CASSQSGGTDTKYF. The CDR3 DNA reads TGTGCCAGCAGCCAGTCTGGGGGCACAGATACGAAGTATTTT.

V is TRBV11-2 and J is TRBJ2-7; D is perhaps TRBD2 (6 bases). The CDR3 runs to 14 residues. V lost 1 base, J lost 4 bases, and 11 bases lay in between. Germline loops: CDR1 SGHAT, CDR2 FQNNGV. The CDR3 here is CASSLADYPYEQYF. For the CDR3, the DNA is TGTGCCAGCAGCTTAGCGGACTACCCGTACGAGCAGTACTTC.

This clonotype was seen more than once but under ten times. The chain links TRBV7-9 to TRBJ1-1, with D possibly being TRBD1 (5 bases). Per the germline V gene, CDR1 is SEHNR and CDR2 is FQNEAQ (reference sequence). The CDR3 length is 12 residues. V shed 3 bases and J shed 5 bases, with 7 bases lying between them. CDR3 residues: CASSFWGTEAFF. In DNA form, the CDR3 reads TGTGCCAGCAGCTTTTGGGGGACTGAAGCTTTCTTT. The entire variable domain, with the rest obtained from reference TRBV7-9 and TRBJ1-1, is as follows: DTGVSQNPRHKITKRGQNVTFRCDPISEHNRLYWYRQTLGQGPEFLTYFQNEAQLEKSRLLSDRFSAERPKGSFSTLEIQRTEQGDSAMYLCASSFWGTEAFFGQGTRLTVV.

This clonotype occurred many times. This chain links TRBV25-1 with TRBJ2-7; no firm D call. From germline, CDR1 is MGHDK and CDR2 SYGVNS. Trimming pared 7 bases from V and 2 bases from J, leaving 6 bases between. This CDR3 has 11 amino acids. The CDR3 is CASTDAYEQYF. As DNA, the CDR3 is TGTGCCAGCACCGACGCCTACGAGCAGTACTTC.

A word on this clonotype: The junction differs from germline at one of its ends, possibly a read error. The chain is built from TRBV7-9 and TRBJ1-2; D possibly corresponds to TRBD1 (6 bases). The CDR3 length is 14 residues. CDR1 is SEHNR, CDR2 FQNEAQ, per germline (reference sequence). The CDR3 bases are TGTGCCGGCAGCTTAGCAGGGGACGGGGATGGCTACACCTTC. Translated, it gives CAGSLAGDGDGYTF. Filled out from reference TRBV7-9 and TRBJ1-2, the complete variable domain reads DTGVSQNPRHKITKRGQNVTFRCDPISEHNRLYWYRQTLGQGPEFLTYFQNEAQLEKSRLLSDRFSAERPKGSFSTLEIQRTEQGDSAMYLCAGSLAGDGDGYTFGSGTRLTVV.

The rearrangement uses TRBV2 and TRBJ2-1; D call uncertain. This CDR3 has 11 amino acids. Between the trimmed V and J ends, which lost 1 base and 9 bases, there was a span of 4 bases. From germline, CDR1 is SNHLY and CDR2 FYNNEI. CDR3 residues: CASSEVLEQFF. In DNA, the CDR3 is TGTGCCAGCAGTGAAGTCCTTGAGCAGTTCTTC.

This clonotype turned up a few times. In DNA, the CDR3 is TGCAGTGCTAGAGCTTTGCGGGGGACCTACGAGCAGTACTTC. Its translation: CSARALRGTYEQYF. This sequence joins TRBV20-1 and TRBJ2-7; TRBD2 matches 7 bases. From germline, CDR1 is DFQATT and CDR2 SNEGSKA (reference sequence). With V trimmed by 1 base and J by 2 bases, 5 bases remained unmatched. The CDR3 contains 14 residues.

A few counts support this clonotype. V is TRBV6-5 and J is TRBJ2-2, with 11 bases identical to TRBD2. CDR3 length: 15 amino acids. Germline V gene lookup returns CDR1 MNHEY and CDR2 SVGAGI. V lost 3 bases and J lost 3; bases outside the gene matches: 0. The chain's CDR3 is CASSYSGRDTGELFF. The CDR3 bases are TGTGCCAGCAGTTATAGCGGGAGGGACACCGGGGAGCTGTTTTTT.

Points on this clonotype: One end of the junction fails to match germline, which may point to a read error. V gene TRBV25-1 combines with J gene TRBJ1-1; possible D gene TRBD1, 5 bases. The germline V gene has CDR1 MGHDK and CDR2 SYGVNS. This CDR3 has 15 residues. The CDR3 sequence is CASSEGGGTYTEAFF. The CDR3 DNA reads TGTGCCAGCAGTGAGGGGGGGGGTACCTACACTGAAGCCTTCTTT.

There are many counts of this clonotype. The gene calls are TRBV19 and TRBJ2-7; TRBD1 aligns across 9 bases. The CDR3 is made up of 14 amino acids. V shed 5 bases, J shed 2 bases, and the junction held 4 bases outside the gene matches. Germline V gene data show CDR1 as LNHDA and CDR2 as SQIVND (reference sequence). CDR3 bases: TGTGCCAGTAGTTTTGGGACAGGGCCCTACGAGCAGTACTTC. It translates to CASSFGTGPYEQYF.

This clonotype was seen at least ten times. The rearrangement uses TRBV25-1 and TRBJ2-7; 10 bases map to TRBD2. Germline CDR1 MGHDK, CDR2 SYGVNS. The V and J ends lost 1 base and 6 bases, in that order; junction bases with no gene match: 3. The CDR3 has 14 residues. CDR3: CASSESSSGSEQYF. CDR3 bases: TGTGCCAGCAGTGAATCCTCTAGCGGGAGCGAGCAGTACTTC.

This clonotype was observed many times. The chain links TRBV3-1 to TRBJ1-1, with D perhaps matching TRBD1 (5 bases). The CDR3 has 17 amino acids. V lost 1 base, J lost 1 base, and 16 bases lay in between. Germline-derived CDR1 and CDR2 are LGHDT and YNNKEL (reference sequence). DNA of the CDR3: TGTGCCAGCAGCCAAGCTGGTTCGGGGCAGGAGAACACTGAAGCTTTCTTT. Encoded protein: CASSQAGSGQENTEAFF.